Reported below is one T cell receptor beta chain. Method: immunoSEQ multiplex PCR; TCRdb's copy keeps in-frame clones and lacks some. The sample yields around 200,000 clones, approximately 85% seen once. These data come from a study of blood T cell repertoires in COVID-19. Grouping used clinical history reported by participants in a survey and questionnaire. The sequencing input was PBMCs or T cells enriched from blood (not recorded which). The TCR originated in a middle-aged man with acute COVID-19.

The CDR3 DNA reads as TGTGCCAGCAGCTTGCTCAGCACAGATACGCAGTATTTT. It specifies CASSLLSTDTQYF. V gene TRBV5-5 combines with J gene TRBJ2-3; D remains ambiguous. Trimming shortened V by 1 base and J by 0 bases, and 3 bases separated the two germline ends. The CDR3 has 13 residues. CDR1 is SGHKS and CDR2 is YYEKEE in the germline V gene (reference sequence).